This entry is about one T cell receptor (beta chain). This sample was taken from a study of blood T cell repertoires in COVID-19. Germline V gives CDR1 LGHNA, CDR2 YSLEER. The CDR3 extends over 14 amino acids. The V end lost 1 base, the J end lost 4 bases, and 8 bases lay between the germline ends. TCRdb's table, derived via immunoSEQ multiplex PCR, lists solely in-frame clones and lacks some. Among around 80,000 clones listed, approximately 85% were seen once. This TCR was sampled from a man aged 45-60 years with COVID-19, enrolled during active disease. Sample: peripheral blood. This chain uses TRBV4-3 with TRBJ2-1; D may be TRBD1 (5 bases). The CDR3, as DNA: TGCGCCAGCAGCCAAGTTCAGGGATACAATGAGCAGTTCTTC. Translated: CASSQVQGYNEQFF.